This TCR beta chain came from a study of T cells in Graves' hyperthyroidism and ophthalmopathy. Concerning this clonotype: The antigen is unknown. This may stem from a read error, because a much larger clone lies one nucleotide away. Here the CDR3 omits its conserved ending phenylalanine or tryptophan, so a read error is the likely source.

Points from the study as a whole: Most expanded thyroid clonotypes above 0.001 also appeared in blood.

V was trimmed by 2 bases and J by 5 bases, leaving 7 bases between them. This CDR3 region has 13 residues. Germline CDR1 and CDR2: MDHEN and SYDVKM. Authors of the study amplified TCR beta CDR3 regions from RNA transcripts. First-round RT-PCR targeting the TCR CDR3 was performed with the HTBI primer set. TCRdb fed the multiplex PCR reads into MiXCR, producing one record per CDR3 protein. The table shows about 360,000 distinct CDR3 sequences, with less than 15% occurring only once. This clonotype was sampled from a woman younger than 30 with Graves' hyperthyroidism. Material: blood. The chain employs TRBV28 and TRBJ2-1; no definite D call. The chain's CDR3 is CASSLRRHNEQFS. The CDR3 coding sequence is TGTGCCAGCAGTTTACGACGCCACAATGAGCAGTTCTCC.